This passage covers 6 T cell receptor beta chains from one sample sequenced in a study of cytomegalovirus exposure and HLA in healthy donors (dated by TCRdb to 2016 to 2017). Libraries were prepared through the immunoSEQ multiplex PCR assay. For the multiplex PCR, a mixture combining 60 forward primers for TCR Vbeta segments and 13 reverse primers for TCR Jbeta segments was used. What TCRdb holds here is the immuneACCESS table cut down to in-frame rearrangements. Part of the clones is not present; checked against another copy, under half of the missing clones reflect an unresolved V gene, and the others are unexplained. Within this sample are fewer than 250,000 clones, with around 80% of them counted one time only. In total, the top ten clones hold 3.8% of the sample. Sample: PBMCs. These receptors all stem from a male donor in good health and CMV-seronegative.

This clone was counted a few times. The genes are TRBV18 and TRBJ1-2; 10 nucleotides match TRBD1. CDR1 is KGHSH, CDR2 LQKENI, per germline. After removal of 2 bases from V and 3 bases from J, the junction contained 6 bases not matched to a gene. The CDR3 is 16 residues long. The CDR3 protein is CASSPDRGQLDYGYTF. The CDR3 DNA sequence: TGTGCCAGCTCACCAGACAGGGGGCAACTAGACTATGGCTACACCTTC.

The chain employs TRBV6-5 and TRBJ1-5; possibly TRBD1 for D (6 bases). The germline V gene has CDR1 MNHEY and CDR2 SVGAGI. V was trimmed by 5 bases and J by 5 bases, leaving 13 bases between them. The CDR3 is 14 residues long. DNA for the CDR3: TGTGCCAGCAGTCTGGACAGCGGTGATCAGCCCCAGCATTTT. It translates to CASSLDSGDQPQHF.

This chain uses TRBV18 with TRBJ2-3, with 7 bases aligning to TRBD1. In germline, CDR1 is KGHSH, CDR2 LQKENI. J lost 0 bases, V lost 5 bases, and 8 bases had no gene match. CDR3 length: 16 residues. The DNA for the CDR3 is TGTGCCAGCTCATCAAACTCACAGGGGAGCACAGATACGCAGTATTTT. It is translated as CASSSNSQGSTDTQYF.

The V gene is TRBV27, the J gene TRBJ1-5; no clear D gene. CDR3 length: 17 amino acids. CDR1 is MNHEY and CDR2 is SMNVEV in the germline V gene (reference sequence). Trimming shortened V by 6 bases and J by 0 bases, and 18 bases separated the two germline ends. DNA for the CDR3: TGTGCCAGCAGCGTCACCAAGAGAGGATATAGCAATCAGCCCCAGCATTTT. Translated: CASSVTKRGYSNQPQHF.

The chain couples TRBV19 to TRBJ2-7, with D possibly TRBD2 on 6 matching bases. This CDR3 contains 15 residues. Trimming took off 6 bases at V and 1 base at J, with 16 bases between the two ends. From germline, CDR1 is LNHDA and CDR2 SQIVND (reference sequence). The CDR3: CASSPAGGSSYEQYF. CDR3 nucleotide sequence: TGTGCCAGTAGCCCCGCCGGGGGTTCGTCCTACGAGCAGTACTTC. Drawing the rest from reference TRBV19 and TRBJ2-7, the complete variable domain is DGGITQSPKYLFRKEGQNVTLSCEQNLNHDAMYWYRQDPGQGLRLIYYSQIVNDFQKGDIAEGYSVSREKKESFPLTVTSAQKNPTAFYLCASSPAGGSSYEQYFGPGTRLTVT.

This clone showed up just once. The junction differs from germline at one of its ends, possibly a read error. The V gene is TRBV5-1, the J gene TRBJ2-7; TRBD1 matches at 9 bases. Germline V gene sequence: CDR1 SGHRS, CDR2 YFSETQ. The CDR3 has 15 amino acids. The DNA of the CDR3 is TGCGCCAGCAGCTCATACAGGGGGCTTCCCTACGGGCAGTACTTC. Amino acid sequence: CASSSYRGLPYGQYF.